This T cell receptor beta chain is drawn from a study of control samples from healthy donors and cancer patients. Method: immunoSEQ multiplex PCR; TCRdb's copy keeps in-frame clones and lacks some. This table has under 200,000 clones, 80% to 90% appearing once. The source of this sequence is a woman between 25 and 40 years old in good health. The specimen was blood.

CDR3 sequence reads: CSVEASGYEQYF. CDR3 DNA: TGCAGCGTTGAAGCTAGCGGCTACGAGCAGTACTTC. The chain employs TRBV29-1 and TRBJ2-7, with 7 nucleotides matching TRBD2. Germline CDR1 is SQVTM and CDR2 is ANQGSEA. The V segment lost 1 base and the J segment 3 bases; nucleotides outside the gene matches: 0. The CDR3 spans 12 residues.